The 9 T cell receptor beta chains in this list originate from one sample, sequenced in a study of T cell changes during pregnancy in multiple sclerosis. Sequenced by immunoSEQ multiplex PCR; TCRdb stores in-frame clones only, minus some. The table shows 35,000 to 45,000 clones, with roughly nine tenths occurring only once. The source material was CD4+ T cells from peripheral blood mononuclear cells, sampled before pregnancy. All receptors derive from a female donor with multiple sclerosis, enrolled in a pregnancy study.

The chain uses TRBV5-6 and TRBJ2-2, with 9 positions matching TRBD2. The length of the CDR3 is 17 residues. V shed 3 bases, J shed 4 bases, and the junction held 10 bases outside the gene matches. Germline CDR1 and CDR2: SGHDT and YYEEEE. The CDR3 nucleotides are TGTGCCAGCAGCTGGGCCGTAGCGGGGGTCTTCACCGGGGAGCTGTTTTTT. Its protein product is CASSWAVAGVFTGELFF.

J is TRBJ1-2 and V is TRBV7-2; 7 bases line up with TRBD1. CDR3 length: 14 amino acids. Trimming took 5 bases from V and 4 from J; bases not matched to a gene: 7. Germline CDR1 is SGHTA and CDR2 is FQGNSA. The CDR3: CASSPRQGTYGYTF. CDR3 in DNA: TGTGCCAGCAGCCCTAGACAGGGAACCTATGGCTACACCTTC.

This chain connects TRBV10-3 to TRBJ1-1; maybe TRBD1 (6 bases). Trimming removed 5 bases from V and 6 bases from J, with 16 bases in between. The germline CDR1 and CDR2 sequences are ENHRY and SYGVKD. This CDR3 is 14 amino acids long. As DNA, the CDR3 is TGTGCCATCAGTCCGGGGGGGCCGGGCGCTGAAGCTTTCTTT. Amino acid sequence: CAISPGGPGAEAFF.

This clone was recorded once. CDR3 coding DNA: TGTGCCAGCAGTTACTGGACAGGGAATAAAGCCTACGAGCAGTACTTC. Encoded protein: CASSYWTGNKAYEQYF. The chain is built from TRBV6-5 and TRBJ2-7, with TRBD1 identical over 8 bases. The CDR3 covers 16 residues. In germline, CDR1 is MNHEY, CDR2 SVGAGI. The J segment lost 2 bases and the V segment lost 1 base, leaving 7 bases of the junction unmatched.

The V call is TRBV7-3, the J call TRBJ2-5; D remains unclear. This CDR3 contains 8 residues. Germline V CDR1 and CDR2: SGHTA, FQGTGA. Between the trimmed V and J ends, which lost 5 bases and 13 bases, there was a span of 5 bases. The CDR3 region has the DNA TGTGCCAGCAGCCCCCGGTACTTC. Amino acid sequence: CASSPRYF. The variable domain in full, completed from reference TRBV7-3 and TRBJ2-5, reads GAGVSQTPSNKVTEKGKYVELRCDPISGHTALYWYRQSLGQGPEFLIYFQGTGAADDSGLPNDRFFAVRPEGSVSTLKIQRTERGDSAVYLCASSPRYFGPGTRLLVL.

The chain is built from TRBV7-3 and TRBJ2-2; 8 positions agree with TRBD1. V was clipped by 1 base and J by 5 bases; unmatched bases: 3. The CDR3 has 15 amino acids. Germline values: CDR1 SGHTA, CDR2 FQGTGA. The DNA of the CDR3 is TGTGCCAGCAGCTTAAGAACAGGGGGTACCGGGGAGCTGTTTTTT. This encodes CASSLRTGGTGELFF.

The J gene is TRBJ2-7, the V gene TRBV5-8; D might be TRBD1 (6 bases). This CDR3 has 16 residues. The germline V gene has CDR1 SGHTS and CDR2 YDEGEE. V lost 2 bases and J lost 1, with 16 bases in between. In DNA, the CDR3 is TGTGCCAGCAGCTTTTCTTGGGGGCTCGGTTCCTACGAGCAGTACTTC. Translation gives CASSFSWGLGSYEQYF.

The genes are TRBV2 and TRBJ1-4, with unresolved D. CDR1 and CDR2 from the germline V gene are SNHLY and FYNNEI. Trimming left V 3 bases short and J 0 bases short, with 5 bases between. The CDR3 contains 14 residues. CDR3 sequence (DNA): TGTGCCAGCAGTGACAGGACAACTAATGAAAAACTGTTTTTT. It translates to CASSDRTTNEKLFF.

This chain's CDR3 is CASSVLGQVQETQYF. CDR3 nucleotide sequence: TGTGCCAGCAGCGTCCTAGGACAGGTTCAAGAGACCCAGTACTTC. The chain links TRBV9 to TRBJ2-5; 7 nucleotides line up with TRBD1. The CDR3 runs 15 residues. V lost 2 bases, J lost 2 bases, and 6 bases stayed unmatched. The germline V gene encodes CDR1 SGDLS and CDR2 YYNGEE. Drawing the rest from reference TRBV9 and TRBJ2-5, the complete variable domain is DSGVTQTPKHLITATGQRVTLRCSPRSGDLSVYWYQQSLDQGLQFLIQYYNGEERAKGNILERFSAQQFPDLHSELNLSSLELGDSALYFCASSVLGQVQETQYFGPGTRLLVL.